This is a list of T cell receptor beta chains from one sample in a study of blood T cell repertoires in COVID-19. The protocol was immunoSEQ multiplex PCR, while the TCRdb copy is restricted to in-frame clones and leaves out a portion. The sample gives more than 70,000 clones, about 89% of which show up once; just under 4% is in the top ten. What was sequenced was peripheral blood. The receptors come from a woman aged 45-59 years in a cohort sampled during active COVID-19. Both conserved end residues are part of each CDR3. D genes are given only for firm matches. A row's size may be missing; if present it is once, few, many or a size class.

J gene: TRBJ1-4; V gene: TRBV30; CDR3 length: 13; D gene: TRBD1; clone size: -; CDR3 protein: CAWSIDRGEKLFF; CDR3 DNA: TGTGCCTGGAGTATAGACAGGGGCGAAAAACTGTTTTTT
J gene: TRBJ1-2; V gene: TRBV5-5; CDR3 length: 14; D gene: -; clone size: -; CDR3 protein: CASSLYGQINGYTF; CDR3 DNA: TGTGCCAGCAGCTTGTATGGGCAGATTAATGGCTACACCTTC
J gene: TRBJ2-6; V gene: TRBV9; CDR3 length: 19; D gene: TRBD1; clone size: -; CDR3 protein: CASSVAEPGQHSGANVLTF; CDR3 DNA: TGTGCCAGCAGCGTAGCTGAACCGGGACAGCACTCTGGGGCCAACGTCCTGACTTTC
J gene: TRBJ1-4; V gene: TRBV5-1; CDR3 length: 15; D gene: TRBD1; clone size: -; CDR3 protein: CASRLTGQGYEKLFF; CDR3 DNA: TGCGCCAGCAGATTAACGGGACAGGGGTATGAAAAACTGTTTTTT
J gene: TRBJ1-5; V gene: TRBV30; CDR3 length: 15; D gene: -; clone size: -; CDR3 protein: CAWSVRGGGNQPQHF; CDR3 DNA: TGTGCCTGGAGTGTACGAGGGGGGGGCAATCAGCCCCAGCATTTT
J gene: TRBJ2-3; V gene: TRBV24-1; CDR3 length: 14; D gene: TRBD2; clone size: -; CDR3 protein: CATSPRGGTDTQYF; CDR3 DNA: TGTGCCACCTCTCCACGGGGGGGTACAGATACGCAGTATTTT
J gene: TRBJ1-5; V gene: TRBV10-1; CDR3 length: 16; D gene: TRBD1; clone size: -; CDR3 protein: CASRLLGTGFVQPQHF; CDR3 DNA: TGCGCCAGCAGACTACTGGGGACAGGGTTTGTACAGCCCCAGCATTTT
J gene: TRBJ2-5; V gene: TRBV7-9; CDR3 length: 15; D gene: TRBD2; clone size: -; CDR3 protein: CASSLTSGRRETQYF; CDR3 DNA: TGTGCCAGCAGCTTAACTAGCGGGAGGCGAGAGACCCAGTACTTC
J gene: TRBJ1-3; V gene: TRBV9; CDR3 length: 18; D gene: TRBD1; clone size: -; CDR3 protein: CASSVGDRTFAVKNTIYF; CDR3 DNA: TGTGCCAGCAGCGTAGGGGACAGAACCTTTGCTGTGAAAAACACCATATATTTT
J gene: TRBJ1-2; V gene: TRBV28; CDR3 length: 11; D gene: TRBD1; clone size: -; CDR3 protein: CASRDGTAVLF; CDR3 DNA: TGTGCCAGCAGGGATGGGACAGCCGTCCTCTTC
J gene: TRBJ1-3; V gene: TRBV4-1; CDR3 length: 15; D gene: -; clone size: -; CDR3 protein: CASSQDRVGGNTIYF; CDR3 DNA: TGCGCCAGCAGCCAAGACAGGGTAGGAGGAAACACCATATATTTT
J gene: TRBJ1-5; V gene: TRBV2; CDR3 length: 16; D gene: TRBD1; clone size: -; CDR3 protein: CASRLQTGGKNQPQHF; CDR3 DNA: TGTGCCAGCCGGTTACAAACAGGGGGTAAGAATCAGCCCCAGCATTTT
J gene: TRBJ2-5; V gene: TRBV5-4; CDR3 length: 14; D gene: -; clone size: -; CDR3 protein: CASSWGLSQETQYF; CDR3 DNA: TGTGCCAGCAGCTGGGGACTTTCACAAGAGACCCAGTACTTC
J gene: TRBJ2-3; V gene: TRBV6-2/TRBV6-3; CDR3 length: 14; D gene: TRBD2; clone size: -; CDR3 protein: CASSYTGGSDTQYF; CDR3 DNA: TGTGCCAGCAGTTATACGGGGGGGTCAGATACGCAGTATTTT
J gene: TRBJ2-4; V gene: TRBV5-1; CDR3 length: 20; D gene: TRBD1; clone size: -; CDR3 protein: CASSFFRGQGKALGKNIQYF; CDR3 DNA: TGCGCCAGCAGCTTTTTCCGGGGACAGGGAAAGGCTCTGGGCAAAAACATTCAGTACTTC
J gene: TRBJ2-3; V gene: TRBV5-1; CDR3 length: 17; D gene: TRBD1; clone size: -; CDR3 protein: CASSSYRGIGSTDTQYF; CDR3 DNA: TGCGCCAGCAGCTCGTACAGGGGCATAGGAAGCACAGATACGCAGTATTTT
J gene: TRBJ1-2; V gene: TRBV2; CDR3 length: 14; D gene: -; clone size: -; CDR3 protein: CASSLTGTNYGYTF; CDR3 DNA: TGTGCCAGCAGTCTAACCGGTACTAACTATGGCTACACCTTC
J gene: TRBJ2-7; V gene: TRBV7-6; CDR3 length: 14; D gene: -; clone size: -; CDR3 protein: CASVAGTHSYEQYF; CDR3 DNA: TGTGCCAGTGTCGCCGGGACACACTCCTACGAGCAGTACTTC
J gene: TRBJ1-1; V gene: TRBV30; CDR3 length: 14; D gene: TRBD1; clone size: -; CDR3 protein: CAWRYRGFSGEAFF; CDR3 DNA: TGTGCCTGGAGGTACAGGGGATTTAGTGGTGAAGCTTTCTTT
J gene: TRBJ2-3; V gene: TRBV6-5; CDR3 length: 15; D gene: -; clone size: once; CDR3 protein: CASSYVGALTDTQYF; CDR3 DNA: TGTGCCAGCAGTTACGTGGGAGCGCTCACAGATACGCAGTATTTT
J gene: TRBJ2-7; V gene: TRBV6-5; CDR3 length: 12; D gene: -; clone size: -; CDR3 protein: CASLKNPYEQYF; CDR3 DNA: TGTGCCAGCCTAAAGAACCCCTACGAGCAGTACTTC
J gene: TRBJ2-2; V gene: TRBV7-9; CDR3 length: 15; D gene: -; clone size: -; CDR3 protein: CASSLQGLGTGELFF; CDR3 DNA: TGTGCCAGCAGCCTACAGGGTCTCGGGACCGGGGAGCTGTTTTTT
J gene: TRBJ2-1; V gene: TRBV7-8; CDR3 length: 15; D gene: TRBD1; clone size: -; CDR3 protein: CASSQGQGPYNEQFF; CDR3 DNA: TGTGCCAGCAGCCAAGGACAGGGGCCTTACAATGAGCAGTTCTTC
J gene: TRBJ2-5; V gene: TRBV30; CDR3 length: 13; D gene: TRBD1; clone size: once; CDR3 protein: CAWTLGQLRTQYF; CDR3 DNA: TGTGCCTGGACCTTGGGACAGCTAAGGACCCAGTACTTC
J gene: TRBJ2-7; V gene: TRBV2; CDR3 length: 11; D gene: -; clone size: -; CDR3 protein: CASKQEIEQYF; CDR3 DNA: TGTGCCAGCAAACAGGAAATCGAGCAGTACTTC
J gene: TRBJ1-2; V gene: TRBV29-1; CDR3 length: 15; D gene: TRBD1; clone size: -; CDR3 protein: CSVSFGGQGFYGYTF; CDR3 DNA: TGCAGCGTTTCCTTTGGGGGACAGGGCTTTTATGGCTACACCTTC
J gene: TRBJ1-4; V gene: TRBV15; CDR3 length: 16; D gene: TRBD1; clone size: -; CDR3 protein: CATSTRRTGRNEKLFF; CDR3 DNA: TGTGCCACCAGCACGCGGCGGACAGGCAGAAATGAAAAACTGTTTTTT
J gene: TRBJ2-2; V gene: TRBV27; CDR3 length: 12; D gene: -; clone size: -; CDR3 protein: CASSLDTGELFF; CDR3 DNA: TGTGCCAGCAGCCTAGACACCGGGGAGCTGTTTTTT
J gene: TRBJ2-3; V gene: TRBV7-9; CDR3 length: 15; D gene: TRBD2; clone size: -; CDR3 protein: CASSPSGGAINTQYF; CDR3 DNA: TGTGCCAGCAGCCCTAGCGGGGGGGCCATAAATACGCAGTATTTT
J gene: TRBJ2-3; V gene: TRBV27; CDR3 length: 15; D gene: TRBD2; clone size: -; CDR3 protein: CASSLSGRGSDTQYF; CDR3 DNA: TGTGCCAGCAGTTTAAGCGGGAGGGGGTCGGATACGCAGTATTTT
J gene: TRBJ1-3; V gene: TRBV29-1; CDR3 length: 13; D gene: -; clone size: -; CDR3 protein: CSAEPLHRDTIYF; CDR3 DNA: TGCAGCGCAGAGCCCCTGCACCGAGACACCATATATTTT
J gene: TRBJ2-3; V gene: TRBV5-1; CDR3 length: 16; D gene: TRBD2; clone size: -; CDR3 protein: CASSLGASGRTDTQYF; CDR3 DNA: TGCGCCAGCAGCTTGGGGGCCAGCGGGAGGACAGATACGCAGTATTTT
J gene: TRBJ1-1; V gene: TRBV30; CDR3 length: 11; D gene: -; clone size: medium-sized; CDR3 protein: CAWSVLGEAFF; CDR3 DNA: TGTGCCTGGAGTGTACTTGGTGAAGCTTTCTTT
J gene: TRBJ2-1; V gene: TRBV9; CDR3 length: 18; D gene: TRBD2; clone size: -; CDR3 protein: CASSVLARGLAGGDEQFF; CDR3 DNA: TGTGCCAGCAGCGTCCTAGCCAGGGGACTAGCGGGAGGAGATGAGCAGTTCTTC
J gene: TRBJ2-7; V gene: TRBV19; CDR3 length: 14; D gene: TRBD1; clone size: -; CDR3 protein: CASSSGTGLYEQYF; CDR3 DNA: TGTGCCAGTAGTTCCGGGACAGGGCTTTACGAGCAGTACTTC
J gene: TRBJ2-7; V gene: TRBV7-2; CDR3 length: 16; D gene: -; clone size: -; CDR3 protein: CASRTQARDLANEQYF; CDR3 DNA: TGTGCCAGCAGAACCCAAGCCCGGGATCTAGCGAACGAGCAGTACTTC
J gene: TRBJ2-7; V gene: TRBV11-3; CDR3 length: 13; D gene: TRBD2; clone size: -; CDR3 protein: CASRIAGGREQYF; CDR3 DNA: TGTGCCAGCAGAATAGCGGGAGGGCGAGAGCAGTACTTC
J gene: TRBJ1-4; V gene: TRBV6-5; CDR3 length: 14; D gene: TRBD1; clone size: -; CDR3 protein: CASSTGQGNEKLFF; CDR3 DNA: TGTGCCAGCAGTACGGGACAGGGTAATGAAAAACTGTTTTTT
J gene: TRBJ1-5; V gene: TRBV11-2; CDR3 length: 13; D gene: -; clone size: -; CDR3 protein: CASSFSYNQPQHF; CDR3 DNA: TGTGCCAGCAGCTTTTCTTACAATCAGCCCCAGCATTTT
J gene: TRBJ1-2; V gene: TRBV27; CDR3 length: 13; D gene: -; clone size: -; CDR3 protein: CASSSNNNYGYTF; CDR3 DNA: TGTGCCAGCAGTTCGAACAATAACTATGGCTACACCTTC
J gene: TRBJ2-2; V gene: TRBV10-3; CDR3 length: 14; D gene: TRBD2; clone size: -; CDR3 protein: CASRREESGGELFF; CDR3 DNA: TGTGCCAGTAGGCGGGAGGAAAGTGGCGGGGAGCTGTTTTTT
J gene: TRBJ2-3; V gene: TRBV6-5; CDR3 length: 16; D gene: TRBD2; clone size: -; CDR3 protein: CASSYSSSGRRDTQYF; CDR3 DNA: TGTGCCAGCAGTTACTCCTCTAGCGGGAGAAGAGATACGCAGTATTTT
J gene: TRBJ1-5; V gene: TRBV5-1; CDR3 length: 14; D gene: -; clone size: -; CDR3 protein: CASSLGQENQPQHF; CDR3 DNA: TGCGCCAGCAGCTTGGGGCAGGAAAATCAGCCCCAGCATTTT
J gene: TRBJ1-1; V gene: TRBV4-1; CDR3 length: 16; D gene: TRBD1; clone size: -; CDR3 protein: CASSQPLGQDNTEAFF; CDR3 DNA: TGCGCCAGCAGCCAACCATTGGGACAGGATAACACTGAAGCTTTCTTT
J gene: TRBJ2-7; V gene: TRBV6-6; CDR3 length: 14; D gene: TRBD2; clone size: -; CDR3 protein: CASSMTSGPYEQYF; CDR3 DNA: TGTGCCAGCAGTATGACTAGCGGACCCTACGAGCAGTACTTC
J gene: TRBJ2-2; V gene: TRBV18; CDR3 length: 15; D gene: -; clone size: -; CDR3 protein: CASSPPSRASGELFF; CDR3 DNA: TGTGCCAGCTCACCACCGAGCAGGGCCTCCGGGGAGCTGTTTTTT
J gene: TRBJ2-5; V gene: TRBV27; CDR3 length: 15; D gene: -; clone size: few; CDR3 protein: CASSSLWRGQETQYF; CDR3 DNA: TGTGCCAGCAGCTCCTTATGGCGGGGTCAAGAGACCCAGTACTTC
J gene: TRBJ2-1; V gene: TRBV13; CDR3 length: 13; D gene: -; clone size: -; CDR3 protein: CASSQRLNNEQFF; CDR3 DNA: TGTGCCAGCAGCCAGAGGCTTAACAATGAGCAGTTCTTC
J gene: TRBJ2-5; V gene: TRBV5-1; CDR3 length: 14; D gene: -; clone size: -; CDR3 protein: CASSFAIRGETQYF; CDR3 DNA: TGCGCCAGCAGCTTTGCTATACGAGGGGAGACCCAGTACTTC
J gene: TRBJ2-5; V gene: TRBV4-1; CDR3 length: 16; D gene: -; clone size: -; CDR3 protein: CASSQGRAGGMETQYF; CDR3 DNA: TGCGCCAGCAGCCAAGGGAGGGCAGGGGGGATGGAGACCCAGTACTTC
J gene: TRBJ1-4; V gene: TRBV7-8; CDR3 length: 15; D gene: TRBD1; clone size: -; CDR3 protein: CASSAWTGSNEKLFF; CDR3 DNA: TGTGCCAGCAGCGCATGGACAGGGTCTAATGAAAAACTGTTTTTT
J gene: TRBJ2-3; V gene: TRBV29-1; CDR3 length: 12; D gene: TRBD2; clone size: -; CDR3 protein: CSASGGNGAQYF; CDR3 DNA: TGCAGCGCGAGCGGGGGCAATGGTGCGCAGTATTTT
J gene: TRBJ2-3; V gene: TRBV3-1/TRBV3-2; CDR3 length: 17; D gene: TRBD2; clone size: -; CDR3 protein: CASSQDRTGGPVDTQYF; CDR3 DNA: TGTGCCAGCAGCCAAGATCGGACGGGGGGGCCTGTAGATACGCAGTATTTT
J gene: TRBJ2-7; V gene: TRBV4-1; CDR3 length: 13; D gene: -; clone size: -; CDR3 protein: CASSQDQGYEQYF; CDR3 DNA: TGCGCCAGCAGCCAAGATCAGGGTTACGAGCAGTACTTC